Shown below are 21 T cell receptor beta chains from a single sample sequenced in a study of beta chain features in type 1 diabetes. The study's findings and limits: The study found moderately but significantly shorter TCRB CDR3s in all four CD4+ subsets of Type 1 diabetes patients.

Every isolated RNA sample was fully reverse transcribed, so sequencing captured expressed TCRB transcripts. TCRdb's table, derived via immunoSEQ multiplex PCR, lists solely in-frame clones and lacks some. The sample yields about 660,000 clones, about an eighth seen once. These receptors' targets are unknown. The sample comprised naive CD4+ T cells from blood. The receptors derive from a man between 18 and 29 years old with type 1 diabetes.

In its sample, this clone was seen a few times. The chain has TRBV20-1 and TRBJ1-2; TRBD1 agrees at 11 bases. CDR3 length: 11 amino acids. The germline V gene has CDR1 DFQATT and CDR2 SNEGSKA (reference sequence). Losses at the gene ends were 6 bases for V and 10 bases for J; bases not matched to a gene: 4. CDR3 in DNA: TGCAGTGCCCCGGACAGGGGGCCCTACACCTTC. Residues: CSAPDRGPYTF.

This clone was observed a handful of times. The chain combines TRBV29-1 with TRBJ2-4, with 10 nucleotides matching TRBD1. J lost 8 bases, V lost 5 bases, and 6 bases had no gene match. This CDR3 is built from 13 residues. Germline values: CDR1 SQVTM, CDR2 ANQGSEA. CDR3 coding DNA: TGCAGCGTTAGACAGGGGGCCTATGACATTCAGTACTTC. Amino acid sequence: CSVRQGAYDIQYF.

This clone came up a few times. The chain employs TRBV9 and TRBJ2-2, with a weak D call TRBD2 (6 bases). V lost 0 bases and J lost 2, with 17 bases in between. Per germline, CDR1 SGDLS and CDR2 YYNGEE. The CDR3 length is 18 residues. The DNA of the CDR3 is TGTGCCAGCAGCGTAGCTGTCGGGGGAGCCCCAAACACCGGGGAGCTGTTTTTT. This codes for CASSVAVGGAPNTGELFF.

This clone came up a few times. The CDR3: CASSSGLAAYNEQFF. Written as DNA, the CDR3 is TGTGCCAGCTCATCGGGACTAGCGGCCTACAATGAGCAGTTCTTC. This sequence joins TRBV18 and TRBJ2-1, with 11 positions matching TRBD2. This CDR3 has 15 amino acids. V lost 5 bases, J lost 2 bases, and 2 bases stayed unmatched. Germline CDR1 is KGHSH and CDR2 is LQKENI.

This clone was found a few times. DNA of the CDR3: TGTGCCAGCAGCTCGGCAGGGGAGACCCAGTACTTC. As protein: CASSSAGETQYF. V usage is TRBV7-2 and J usage is TRBJ2-5; maybe TRBD1 (5 bases). The CDR3 runs to 12 residues. Looked up from germline, CDR1 is SGHTA and CDR2 is FQGNSA. The V and J ends lost 4 bases and 5 bases respectively, with 8 bases between them.

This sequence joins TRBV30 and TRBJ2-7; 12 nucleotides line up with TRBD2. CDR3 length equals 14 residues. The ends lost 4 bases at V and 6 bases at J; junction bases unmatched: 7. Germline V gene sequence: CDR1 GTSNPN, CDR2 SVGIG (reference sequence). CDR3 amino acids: CAWKLAGGPGEQYF. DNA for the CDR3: TGTGCCTGGAAGCTAGCGGGAGGGCCGGGCGAGCAGTACTTC.

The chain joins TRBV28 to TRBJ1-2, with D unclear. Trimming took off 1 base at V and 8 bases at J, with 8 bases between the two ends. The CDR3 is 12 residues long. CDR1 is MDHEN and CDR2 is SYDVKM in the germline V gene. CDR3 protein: CASSLLKGGYTF. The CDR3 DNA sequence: TGTGCCAGCAGTTTATTGAAGGGAGGCTACACCTTC.

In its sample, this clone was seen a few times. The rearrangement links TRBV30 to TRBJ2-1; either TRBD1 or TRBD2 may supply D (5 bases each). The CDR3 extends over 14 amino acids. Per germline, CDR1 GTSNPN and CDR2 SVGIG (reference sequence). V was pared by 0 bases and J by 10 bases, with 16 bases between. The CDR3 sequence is CAWSVGTQGFEQFF. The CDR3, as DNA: TGTGCCTGGAGTGTTGGGACCCAGGGCTTCGAGCAGTTCTTC.

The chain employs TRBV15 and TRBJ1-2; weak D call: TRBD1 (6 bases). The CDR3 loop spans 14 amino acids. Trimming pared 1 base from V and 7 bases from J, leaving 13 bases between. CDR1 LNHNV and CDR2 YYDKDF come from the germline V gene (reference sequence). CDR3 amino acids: CATSRVAQGGGYTF. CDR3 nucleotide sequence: TGTGCCACCAGCAGAGTTGCACAGGGTGGTGGCTACACCTTC. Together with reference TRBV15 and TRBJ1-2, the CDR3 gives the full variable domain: DAMVIQNPRYQVTQFGKPVTLSCSQTLNHNVMYWYQQKSSQAPKLLFHYYDKDFNNEADTPDNFQSRRPNTSFCFLDIRSPGLGDTAMYLCATSRVAQGGGYTFGSGTRLTVV.

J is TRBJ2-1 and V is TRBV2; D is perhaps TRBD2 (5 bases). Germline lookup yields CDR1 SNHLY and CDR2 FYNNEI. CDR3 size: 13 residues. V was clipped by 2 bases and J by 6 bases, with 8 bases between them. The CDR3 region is CASSERRINEQFF. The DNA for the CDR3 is TGTGCCAGCAGTGAACGGAGGATCAATGAGCAGTTCTTC.

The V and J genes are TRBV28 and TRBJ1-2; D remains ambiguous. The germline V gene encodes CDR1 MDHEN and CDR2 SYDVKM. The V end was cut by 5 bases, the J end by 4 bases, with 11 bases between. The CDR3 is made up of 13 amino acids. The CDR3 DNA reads TGTGCCAGCAGTCCCGGGAGGAGCTATGGCTACACCTTC. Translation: CASSPGRSYGYTF.

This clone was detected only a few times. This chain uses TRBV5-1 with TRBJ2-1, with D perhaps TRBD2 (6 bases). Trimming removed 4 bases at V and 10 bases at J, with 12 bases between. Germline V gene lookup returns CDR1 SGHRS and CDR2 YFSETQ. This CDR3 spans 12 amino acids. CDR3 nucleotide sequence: TGCGCCAGCAGCCTAGGACTAAGCGAGCAGTTCTTC. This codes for CASSLGLSEQFF.

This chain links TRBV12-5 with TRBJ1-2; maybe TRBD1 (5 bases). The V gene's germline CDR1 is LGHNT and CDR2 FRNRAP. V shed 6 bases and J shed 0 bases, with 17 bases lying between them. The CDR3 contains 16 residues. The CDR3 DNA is TGTGCTAGTGGACCCACCAACAGGCCCCCTAACTATGGCTACACCTTC. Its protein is CASGPTNRPPNYGYTF.

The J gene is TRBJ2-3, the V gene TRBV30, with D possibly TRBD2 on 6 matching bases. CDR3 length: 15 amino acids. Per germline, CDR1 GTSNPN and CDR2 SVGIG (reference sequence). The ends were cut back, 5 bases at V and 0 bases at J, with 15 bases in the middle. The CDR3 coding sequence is TGTGCCTGGGGTCGGACTACGGCTAGCACAGATACGCAGTATTTT. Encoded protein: CAWGRTTASTDTQYF.

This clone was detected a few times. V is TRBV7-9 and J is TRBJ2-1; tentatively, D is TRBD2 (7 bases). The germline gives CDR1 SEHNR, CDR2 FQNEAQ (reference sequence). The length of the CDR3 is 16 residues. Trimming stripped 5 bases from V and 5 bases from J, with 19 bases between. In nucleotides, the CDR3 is TGTGCCAGCAGCGCCCCCCTAGCGGACAGAAACAATGAGCAGTTCTTC. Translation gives CASSAPLADRNNEQFF.

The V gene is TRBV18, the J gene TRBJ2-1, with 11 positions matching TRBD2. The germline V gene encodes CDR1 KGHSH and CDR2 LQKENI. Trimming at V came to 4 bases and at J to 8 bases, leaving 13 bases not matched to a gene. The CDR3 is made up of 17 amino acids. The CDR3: CASSRSGRALDVDEQFF. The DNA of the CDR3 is TGTGCCAGCTCACGTAGCGGGAGGGCCTTGGATGTCGATGAGCAGTTCTTC.

The CDR3 nucleotides are TGTGCCAGCAGCTTAGGCCAGAGCACAGATACGCAGTATTTT. Protein product: CASSLGQSTDTQYF. The chain combines TRBV11-1 with TRBJ2-3; D not certain. Trimming took off 1 base at V and 0 bases at J, with 5 bases between the two ends. Germline V gene lookup returns CDR1 SGHAT and CDR2 FQDESV (reference sequence). The CDR3 spans 14 residues.

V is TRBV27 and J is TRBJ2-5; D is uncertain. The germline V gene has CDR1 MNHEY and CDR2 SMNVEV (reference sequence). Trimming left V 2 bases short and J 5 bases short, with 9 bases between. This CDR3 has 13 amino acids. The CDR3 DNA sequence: TGTGCCAGCAGTTTACGCCGTGGTGAGACCCAGTACTTC. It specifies CASSLRRGETQYF.

The CDR3 DNA is TGTGCCAGCAGCTTAGGATGGGAATCCGGGGAGCTGTTTTTT. Protein sequence: CASSLGWESGELFF. The chain is built from TRBV7-2 and TRBJ2-2; D is ambiguous. Deletions cut 1 base from V and 6 bases from J, with 9 bases between. Per germline, CDR1 SGHTA and CDR2 FQGNSA. The CDR3 covers 14 residues. The full variable domain, completed using reference TRBV7-2 and TRBJ2-2, is GAGVSQSPSNKVTEKGKDVELRCDPISGHTALYWYRQSLGQGLEFLIYFQGNSAPDKSGLPSDRFSAERTGGSVSTLTIQRTQQEDSAVYLCASSLGWESGELFFGEGSRLTVL.

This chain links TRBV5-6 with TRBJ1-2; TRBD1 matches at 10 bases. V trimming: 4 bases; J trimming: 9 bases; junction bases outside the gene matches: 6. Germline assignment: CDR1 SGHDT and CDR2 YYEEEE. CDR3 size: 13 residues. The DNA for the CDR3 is TGTGCCAGCAGCCGACAGGGGGCCCACAGCTACACCTTC. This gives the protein CASSRQGAHSYTF.

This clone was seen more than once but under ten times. Here the CDR3 reads CASSLLETGGSRTQYF. CDR3 nucleotides: TGCGCCAGCAGTTTATTGGAAACAGGGGGCTCGCGGACCCAGTACTTC. The V gene is TRBV5-1, the J gene TRBJ2-5, with 9 bases lining up with TRBD1. CDR1 SGHRS and CDR2 YFSETQ come from the germline V gene. The CDR3 totals 16 residues. V lost 5 bases to trimming and J lost 7 bases; unmatched junction nucleotides: 15.